This TCR beta chain was identified during a study of early T cells in non-severe SARS-CoV-2 infection. At the level of the study: Chains stayed unpaired after sequencing of bulk RNA from unsorted whole blood. Notes on the study in general: Anti-spike CD8 specificities were favored by VDJdb matching, whose results missed private and CD4 specificities.

This clonotype was detected a few times. Its antigen is not identified. The ends lost 8 bases at V and 0 bases at J; junction bases unmatched: 2. Germline V gene sequence: CDR1 ENHRY, CDR2 SYGVKD. The CDR3 runs 13 residues. One entry per CDR3 protein results from TCRdb running MiXCR on the 5' RACE reads. The sample has roughly 29,000 distinct CDR3 sequences; about 4.5% are singletons. The receptor was derived from an adult who was a healthcare worker with PCR-confirmed SARS-CoV-2 infection or an uninfected control (not recorded which). The chain has TRBV10-3 and TRBJ2-3, with 7 bases that match TRBD2. The sequenced sample consisted of whole blood. The CDR3 DNA sequence: TGTGCCATCCGGGGGGTCAGCACAGATACGCAGTATTTT. Amino acids: CAIRGVSTDTQYF.